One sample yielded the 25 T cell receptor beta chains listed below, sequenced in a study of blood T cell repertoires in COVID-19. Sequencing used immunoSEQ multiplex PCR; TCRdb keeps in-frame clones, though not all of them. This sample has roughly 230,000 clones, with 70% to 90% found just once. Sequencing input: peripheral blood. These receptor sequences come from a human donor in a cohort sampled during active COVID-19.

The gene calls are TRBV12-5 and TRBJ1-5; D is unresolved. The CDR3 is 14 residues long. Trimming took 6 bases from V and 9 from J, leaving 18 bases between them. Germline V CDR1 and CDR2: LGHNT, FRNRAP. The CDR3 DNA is TGTGCTAGTGGACTCGGACCTCCAGAGGGGCCCCAGCATTTT. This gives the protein CASGLGPPEGPQHF.

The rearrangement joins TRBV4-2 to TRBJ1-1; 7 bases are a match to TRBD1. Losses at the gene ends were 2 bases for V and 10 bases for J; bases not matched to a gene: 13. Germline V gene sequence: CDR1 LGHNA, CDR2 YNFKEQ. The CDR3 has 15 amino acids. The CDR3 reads CASSQPSALTGVAFF. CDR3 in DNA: TGTGCCAGCAGCCAACCCTCTGCCCTAACAGGGGTAGCTTTCTTT.

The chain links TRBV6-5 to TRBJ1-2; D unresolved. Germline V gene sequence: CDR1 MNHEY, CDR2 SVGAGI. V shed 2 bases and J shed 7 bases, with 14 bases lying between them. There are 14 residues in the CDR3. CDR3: CASSYEQVGVGYTF. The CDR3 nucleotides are TGTGCCAGCAGTTACGAGCAGGTCGGGGTTGGCTACACCTTC.

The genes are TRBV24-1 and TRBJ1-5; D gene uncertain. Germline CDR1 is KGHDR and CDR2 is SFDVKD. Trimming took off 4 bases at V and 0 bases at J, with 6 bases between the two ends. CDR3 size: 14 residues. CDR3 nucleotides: TGTGCCACCAGTGACGTATATAGCAATCAGCCCCAGCATTTT. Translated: CATSDVYSNQPQHF.

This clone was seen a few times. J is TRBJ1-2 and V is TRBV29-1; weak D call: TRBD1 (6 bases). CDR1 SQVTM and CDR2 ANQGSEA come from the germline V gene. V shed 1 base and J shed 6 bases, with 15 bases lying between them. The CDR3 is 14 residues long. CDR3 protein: CSVEVSGTPDGYTF. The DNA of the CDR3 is TGCAGCGTTGAAGTGTCGGGGACACCGGATGGCTACACCTTC. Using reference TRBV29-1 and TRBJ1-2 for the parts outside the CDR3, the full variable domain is SAVISQKPSRDICQRGTSLTIQCQVDSQVTMMFWYRQQPGQSLTLIATANQGSEATYESGFVIDKFPISRPNLTFSTLTVSNMSPEDSSIYLCSVEVSGTPDGYTFGSGTRLTVV.

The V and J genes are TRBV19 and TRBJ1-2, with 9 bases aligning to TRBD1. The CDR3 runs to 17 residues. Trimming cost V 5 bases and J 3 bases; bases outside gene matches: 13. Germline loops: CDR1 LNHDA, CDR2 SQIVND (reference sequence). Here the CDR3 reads CASSPNRLRQGDYGYTF. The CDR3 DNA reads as TGTGCCAGTAGTCCCAATCGACTAAGACAGGGGGACTATGGCTACACCTTC. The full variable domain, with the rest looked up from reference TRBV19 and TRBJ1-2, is DGGITQSPKYLFRKEGQNVTLSCEQNLNHDAMYWYRQDPGQGLRLIYYSQIVNDFQKGDIAEGYSVSREKKESFPLTVTSAQKNPTAFYLCASSPNRLRQGDYGYTFGSGTRLTVV.

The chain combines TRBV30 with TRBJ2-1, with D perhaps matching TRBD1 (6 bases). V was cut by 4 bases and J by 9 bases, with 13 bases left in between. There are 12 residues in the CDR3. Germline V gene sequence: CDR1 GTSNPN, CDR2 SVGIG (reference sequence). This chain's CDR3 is CAWNPGAGEQFF. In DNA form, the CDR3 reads TGTGCCTGGAACCCAGGGGCCGGTGAGCAGTTCTTC.

DNA of the CDR3: TGTGCCAGCAGCTTAAATGAGGACACTGAAGCTTTCTTT. Encoded protein: CASSLNEDTEAFF. This sequence joins TRBV7-3 and TRBJ1-1; D not certain. CDR1 is SGHTA and CDR2 is FQGTGA in the germline V gene. The V gene lost 1 base and the J gene lost 3 bases, with 6 bases spanning the gap. The CDR3 length is 13 residues.

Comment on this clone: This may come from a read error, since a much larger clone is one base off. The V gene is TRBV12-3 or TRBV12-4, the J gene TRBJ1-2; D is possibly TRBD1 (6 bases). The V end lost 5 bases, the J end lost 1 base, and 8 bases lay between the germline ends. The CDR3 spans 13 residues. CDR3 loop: CASSPQGNYGYTF. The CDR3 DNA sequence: TGTGCCAGCAGTCCACAGGGTAACTATGGCTACACCTTC.

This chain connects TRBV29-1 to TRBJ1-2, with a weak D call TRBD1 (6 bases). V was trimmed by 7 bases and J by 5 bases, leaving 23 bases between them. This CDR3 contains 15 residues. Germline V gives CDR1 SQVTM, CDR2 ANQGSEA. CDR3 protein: CSAAGGLLAEYGYTF. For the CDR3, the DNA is TGCAGCGCCGCCGGGGGGCTTTTGGCCGAATATGGCTACACCTTC.

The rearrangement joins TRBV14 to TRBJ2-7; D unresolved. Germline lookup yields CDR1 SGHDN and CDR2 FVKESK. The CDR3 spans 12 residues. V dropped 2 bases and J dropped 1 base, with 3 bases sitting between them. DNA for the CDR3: TGTGCCAGCAGCCAACAGTCCTACGAGCAGTACTTC. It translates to CASSQQSYEQYF.

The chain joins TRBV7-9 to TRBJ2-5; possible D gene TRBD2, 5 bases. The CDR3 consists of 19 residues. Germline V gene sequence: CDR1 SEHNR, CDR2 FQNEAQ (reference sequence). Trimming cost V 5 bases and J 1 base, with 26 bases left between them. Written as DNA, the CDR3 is TGTGCCAGCAGCCTCTCTCGATCGATTGGACTGGCCCTCCAAGAGACCCAGTACTTC. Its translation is CASSLSRSIGLALQETQYF.

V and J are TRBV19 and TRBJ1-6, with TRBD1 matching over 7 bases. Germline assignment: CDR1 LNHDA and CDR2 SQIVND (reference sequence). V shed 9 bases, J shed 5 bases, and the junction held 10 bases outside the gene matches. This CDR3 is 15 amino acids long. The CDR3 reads CARRQGLRNNSPLHF. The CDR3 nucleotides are TGTGCCAGGCGACAGGGTTTAAGAAATAATTCACCCCTCCACTTT.

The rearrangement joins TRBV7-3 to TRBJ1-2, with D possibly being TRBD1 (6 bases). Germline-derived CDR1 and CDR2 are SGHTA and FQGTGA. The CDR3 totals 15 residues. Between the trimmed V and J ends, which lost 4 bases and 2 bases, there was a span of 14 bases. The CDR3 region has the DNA TGTGCCAGCAGCTCTCACGCGACAGGCAACTATGGCTACACCTTC. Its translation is CASSSHATGNYGYTF. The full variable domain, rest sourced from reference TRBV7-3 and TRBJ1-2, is GAGVSQTPSNKVTEKGKYVELRCDPISGHTALYWYRQSLGQGPEFLIYFQGTGAADDSGLPNDRFFAVRPEGSVSTLKIQRTERGDSAVYLCASSSHATGNYGYTFGSGTRLTVV.

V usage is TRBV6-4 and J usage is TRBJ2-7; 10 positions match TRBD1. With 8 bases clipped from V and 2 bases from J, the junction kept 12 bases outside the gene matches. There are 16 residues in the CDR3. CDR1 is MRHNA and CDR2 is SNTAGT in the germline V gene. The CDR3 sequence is CASSTGGAKVAYEQYF. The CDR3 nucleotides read TGTGCCAGCTCGACAGGGGGCGCGAAAGTTGCCTACGAGCAGTACTTC.

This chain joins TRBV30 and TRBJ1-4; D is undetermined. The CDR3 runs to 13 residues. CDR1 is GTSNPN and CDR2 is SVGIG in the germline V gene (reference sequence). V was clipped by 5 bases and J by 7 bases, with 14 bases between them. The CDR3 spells CAWGRGSSEKLFF. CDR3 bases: TGTGCCTGGGGACGCGGCAGCTCTGAAAAACTGTTTTTT.

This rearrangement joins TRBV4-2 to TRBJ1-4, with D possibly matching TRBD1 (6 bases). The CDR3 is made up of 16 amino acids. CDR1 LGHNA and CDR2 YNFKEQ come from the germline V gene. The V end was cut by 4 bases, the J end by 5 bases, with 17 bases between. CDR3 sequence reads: CASSPNWVRGNEKLFF. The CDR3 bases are TGTGCCAGCAGCCCAAATTGGGTGAGGGGGAATGAAAAACTGTTTTTT.

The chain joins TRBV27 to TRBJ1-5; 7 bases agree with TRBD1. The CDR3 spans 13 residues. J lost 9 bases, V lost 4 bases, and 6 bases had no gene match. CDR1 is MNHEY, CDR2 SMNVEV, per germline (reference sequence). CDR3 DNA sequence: TGTGCCAGCAGTTCGACAGGGTGGGGGCCCCAGCATTTT. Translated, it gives CASSSTGWGPQHF.

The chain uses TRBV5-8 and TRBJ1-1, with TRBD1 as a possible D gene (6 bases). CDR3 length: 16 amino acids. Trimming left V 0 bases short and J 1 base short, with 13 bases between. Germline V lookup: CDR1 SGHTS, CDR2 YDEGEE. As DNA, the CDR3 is TGTGCCAGCAGCTTGGGCGTGACAGGAGGGAACACTGAAGCTTTCTTT. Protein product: CASSLGVTGGNTEAFF.

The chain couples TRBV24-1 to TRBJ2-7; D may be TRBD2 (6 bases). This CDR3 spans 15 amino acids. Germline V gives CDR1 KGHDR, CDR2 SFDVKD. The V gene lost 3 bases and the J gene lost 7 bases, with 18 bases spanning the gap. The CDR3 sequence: CATSDVRGARWEQYF. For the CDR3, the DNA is TGTGCCACCAGTGATGTCCGCGGGGCGCGGTGGGAGCAGTACTTC.

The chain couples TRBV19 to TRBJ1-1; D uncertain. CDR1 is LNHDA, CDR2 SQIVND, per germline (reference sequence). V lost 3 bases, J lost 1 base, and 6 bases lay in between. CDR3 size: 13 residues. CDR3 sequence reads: CASSITTNTEAFF. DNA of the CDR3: TGTGCCAGTAGTATCACAACGAACACTGAAGCTTTCTTT. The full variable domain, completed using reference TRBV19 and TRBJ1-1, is DGGITQSPKYLFRKEGQNVTLSCEQNLNHDAMYWYRQDPGQGLRLIYYSQIVNDFQKGDIAEGYSVSREKKESFPLTVTSAQKNPTAFYLCASSITTNTEAFFGQGTRLTVV.

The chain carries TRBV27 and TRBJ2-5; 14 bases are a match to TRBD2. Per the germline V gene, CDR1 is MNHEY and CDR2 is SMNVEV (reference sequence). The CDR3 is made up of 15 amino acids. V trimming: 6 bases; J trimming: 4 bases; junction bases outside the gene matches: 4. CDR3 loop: CASRMGLAGVETQYF. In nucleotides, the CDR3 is TGTGCCAGCAGGATGGGACTAGCGGGAGTAGAGACCCAGTACTTC.

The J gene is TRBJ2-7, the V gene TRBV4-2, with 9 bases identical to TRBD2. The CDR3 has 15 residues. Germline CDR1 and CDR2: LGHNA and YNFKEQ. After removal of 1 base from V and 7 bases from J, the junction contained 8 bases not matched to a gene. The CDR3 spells CASSQVGLASLEQYF. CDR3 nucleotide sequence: TGTGCCAGCAGCCAAGTGGGACTAGCTTCTCTGGAGCAGTACTTC.

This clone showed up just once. The CDR3 protein is CASSPHPGRELDYGYTF. For the CDR3, the DNA is TGTGCCAGCAGTCCCCACCCAGGGAGGGAGTTGGACTATGGCTACACCTTC. The J gene is TRBJ1-2, the V gene TRBV28; D possibly corresponds to TRBD1 (5 bases). From germline, CDR1 is MDHEN and CDR2 SYDVKM. This CDR3 has 17 amino acids. Trimming took 5 bases from V and 3 from J, leaving 22 bases between them.

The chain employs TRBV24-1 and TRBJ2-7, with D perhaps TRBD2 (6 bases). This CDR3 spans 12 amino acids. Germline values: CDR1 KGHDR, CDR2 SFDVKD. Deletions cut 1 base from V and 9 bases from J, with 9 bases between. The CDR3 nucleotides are TGTGCCACCAGTGATTTCCAGGGAGGGCAGTACTTC. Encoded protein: CATSDFQGGQYF.